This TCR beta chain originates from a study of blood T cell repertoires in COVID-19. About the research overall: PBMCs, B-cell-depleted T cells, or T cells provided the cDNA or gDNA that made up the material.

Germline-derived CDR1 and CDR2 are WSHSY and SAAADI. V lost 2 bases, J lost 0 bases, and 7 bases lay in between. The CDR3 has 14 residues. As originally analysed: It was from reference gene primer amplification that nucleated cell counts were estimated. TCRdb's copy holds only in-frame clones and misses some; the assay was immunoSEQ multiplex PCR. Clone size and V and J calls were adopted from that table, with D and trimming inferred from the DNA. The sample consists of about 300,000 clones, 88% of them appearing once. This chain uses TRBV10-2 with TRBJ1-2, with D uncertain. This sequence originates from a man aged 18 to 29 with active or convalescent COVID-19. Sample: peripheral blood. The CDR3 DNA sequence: TGCGCCAGCAGTGAGGCAGGCTCTAACTATGGCTACACCTTC. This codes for CASSEAGSNYGYTF.